This paragraph covers one T cell receptor beta chain sequence. Its matching antigen is unknown. Per the germline V gene, CDR1 is LGHNA and CDR2 is YSLEER. With V trimmed by 4 bases and J by 8 bases, 5 bases remained unmatched. This CDR3 spans 14 amino acids. This entry comes from a study of T-cell memory formation after mild COVID-19. Points from the study as a whole: CD4+ bias marked clones expanding day 15 to 37, unlike balanced contracting clones. The authors did not confirm SARS-CoV-2 specificity of second-wave clones peaking day 37. CD4+ contracting clones were found mainly in CM and EM, and CD8+ ones in EMRA.

Constant-segment-primed 5'RACE gave TCR alpha and TCR beta cDNA libraries with sample barcodes and UMIs. TCRdb used MiXCR to reprocess the 5' RACE reads, holding one entry per CDR3 protein. The table records 75,000 to 95,000 distinct CDR3 sequences, over 12% of them present only once. Sample: PBMCs or a T cell subset sorted from them (not recorded which). This sequence was found in a man aged 18 to 35 who had mild COVID-19 (a few samples of this study predate the infection). Cell type and time point are not known. V gene TRBV4-3 combines with J gene TRBJ2-1; 10 bases line up with TRBD2. DNA of the CDR3: TGCGCCAGCAGCCGGGCTAGCGGGGGTTATGAGCAGTTCTTC. It is translated as CASSRASGGYEQFF.